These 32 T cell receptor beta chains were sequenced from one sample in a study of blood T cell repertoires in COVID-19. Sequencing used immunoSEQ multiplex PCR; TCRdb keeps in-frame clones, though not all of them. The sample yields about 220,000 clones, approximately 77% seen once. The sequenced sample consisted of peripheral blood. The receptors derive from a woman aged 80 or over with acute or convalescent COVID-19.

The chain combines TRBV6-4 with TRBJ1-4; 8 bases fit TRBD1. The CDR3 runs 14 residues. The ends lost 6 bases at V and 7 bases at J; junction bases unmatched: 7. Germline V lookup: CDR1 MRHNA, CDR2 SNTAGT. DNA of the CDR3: TGTGCCAGCAGGAAAGGACAGGGCGTTGAAAAACTGTTTTTT. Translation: CASRKGQGVEKLFF.

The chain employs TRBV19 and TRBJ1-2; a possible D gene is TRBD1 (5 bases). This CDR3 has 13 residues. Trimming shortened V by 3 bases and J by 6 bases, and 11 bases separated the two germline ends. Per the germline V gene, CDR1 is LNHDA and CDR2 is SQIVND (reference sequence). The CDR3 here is CASSIAGGDGYTF. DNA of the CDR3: TGTGCCAGTAGTATTGCGGGAGGGGATGGCTACACCTTC.

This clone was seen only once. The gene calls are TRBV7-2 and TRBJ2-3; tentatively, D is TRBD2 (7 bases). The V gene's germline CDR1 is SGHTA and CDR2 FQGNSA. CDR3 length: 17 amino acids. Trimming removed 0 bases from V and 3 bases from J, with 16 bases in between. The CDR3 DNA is TGTGCCAGCAGCTTAGCGAGGGCGGGGGCCGCTACAGATACGCAGTATTTT. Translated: CASSLARAGAATDTQYF.

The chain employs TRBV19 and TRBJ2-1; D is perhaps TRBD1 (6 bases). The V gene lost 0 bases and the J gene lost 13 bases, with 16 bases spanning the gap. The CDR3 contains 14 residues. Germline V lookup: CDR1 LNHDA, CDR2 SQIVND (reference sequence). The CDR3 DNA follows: TGTGCCAGTAGTATAGATCGTGGGGGCCGATTTCAGTTCTTC. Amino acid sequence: CASSIDRGGRFQFF.

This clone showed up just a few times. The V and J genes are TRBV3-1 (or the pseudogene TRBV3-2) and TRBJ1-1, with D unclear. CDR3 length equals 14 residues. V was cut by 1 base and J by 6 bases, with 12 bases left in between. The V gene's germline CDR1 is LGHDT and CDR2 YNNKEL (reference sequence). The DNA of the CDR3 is TGTGCCAGCAGCCAAGTTGTAGGAGGCGCTGAAGCTTTCTTT. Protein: CASSQVVGGAEAFF.

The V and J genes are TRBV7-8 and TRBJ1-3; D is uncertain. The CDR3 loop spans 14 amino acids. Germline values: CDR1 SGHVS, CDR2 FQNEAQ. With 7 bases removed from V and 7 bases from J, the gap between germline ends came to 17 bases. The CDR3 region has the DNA TGTGCCAGCACAAAAGGAGGGTTCTATAACACCATATATTTT. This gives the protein CASTKGGFYNTIYF. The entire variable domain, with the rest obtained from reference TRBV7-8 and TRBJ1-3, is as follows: GAGVSQSPRYKVAKRGQDVALRCDPISGHVSLFWYQQALGQGPEFLTYFQNEAQLDKSGLPSDRFFAERPEGSVSTLKIQRTQQEDSAVYLCASTKGGFYNTIYFGEGSWLTVV.

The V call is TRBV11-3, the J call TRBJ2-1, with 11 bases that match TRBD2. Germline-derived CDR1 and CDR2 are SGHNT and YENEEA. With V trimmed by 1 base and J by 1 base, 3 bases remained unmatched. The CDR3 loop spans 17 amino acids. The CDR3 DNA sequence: TGTGCCAGCAGCTTAGGGGGACTAGCGGAGTCCTACAATGAGCAGTTCTTC. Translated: CASSLGGLAESYNEQFF.

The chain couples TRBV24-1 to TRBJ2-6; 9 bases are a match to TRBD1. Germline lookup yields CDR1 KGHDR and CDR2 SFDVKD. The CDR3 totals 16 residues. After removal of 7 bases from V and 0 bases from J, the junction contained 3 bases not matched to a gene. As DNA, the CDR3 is TGTGCCACCAGGGGACAGGGAGACTCTGGGGCCAACGTCCTGACTTTC. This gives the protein CATRGQGDSGANVLTF.

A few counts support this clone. In DNA form, the CDR3 reads TGTGCCAGCAGCCCTCAGACGAACACCGGGGAGCTGTTTTTT. Its protein is CASSPQTNTGELFF. The V and J genes are TRBV7-7 and TRBJ2-2, with unresolved D. The CDR3 is made up of 14 amino acids. Trimming removed 5 bases from V and 0 bases from J, with 7 bases in between. Germline CDR1 reads SSHAT; CDR2 reads FNYEAQ (reference sequence). Full variable domain (outside the CDR3, taken from reference TRBV7-7 and TRBJ2-2): GAGVSQSPRYKVTKRGQDVTLRCDPISSHATLYWYQQALGQGPEFLTYFNYEAQPDKSGLPSDRFSAERPEGSISTLTIQRTEQRDSAMYRCASSPQTNTGELFFGEGSRLTVL.

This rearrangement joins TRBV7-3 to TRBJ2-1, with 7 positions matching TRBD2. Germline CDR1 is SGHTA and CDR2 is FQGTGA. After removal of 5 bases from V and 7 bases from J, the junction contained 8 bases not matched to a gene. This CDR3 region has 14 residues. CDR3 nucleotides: TGTGCCAGCAGCCGATCCGGGACTAATAATGAGCAGTTCTTC. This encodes CASSRSGTNNEQFF.

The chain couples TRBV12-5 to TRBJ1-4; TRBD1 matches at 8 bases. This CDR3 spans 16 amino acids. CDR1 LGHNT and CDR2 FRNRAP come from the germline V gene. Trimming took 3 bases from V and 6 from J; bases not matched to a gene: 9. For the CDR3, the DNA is TGTGCTAGTGGTTTCTGGGAGGACAGGGCCGATGAAAAACTGTTTTTT. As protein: CASGFWEDRADEKLFF. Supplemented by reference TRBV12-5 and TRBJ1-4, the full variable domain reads DARVTQTPRHKVTEMGQEVTMRCQPILGHNTVFWYRQTMMQGLELLAYFRNRAPLDDSGMPKDRFSAEMPDATLATLKIQPSEPRDSAVYFCASGFWEDRADEKLFFGSGTQLSVL.

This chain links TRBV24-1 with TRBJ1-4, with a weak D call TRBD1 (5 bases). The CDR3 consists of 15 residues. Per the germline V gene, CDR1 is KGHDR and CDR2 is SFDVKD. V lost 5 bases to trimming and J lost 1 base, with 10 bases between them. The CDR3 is CATSGGRGTNEKLFF. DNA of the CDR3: TGTGCCACCAGTGGAGGGAGGGGAACTAATGAAAAACTGTTTTTT.

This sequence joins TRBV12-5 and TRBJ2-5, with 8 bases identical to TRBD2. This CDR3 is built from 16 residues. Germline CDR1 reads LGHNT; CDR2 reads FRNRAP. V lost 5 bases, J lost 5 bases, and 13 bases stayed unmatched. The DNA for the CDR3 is TGTGCTAGTGGTGCGATTTCCCCGGGGGGGAGGGAGACCCAGTACTTC. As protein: CASGAISPGGRETQYF.

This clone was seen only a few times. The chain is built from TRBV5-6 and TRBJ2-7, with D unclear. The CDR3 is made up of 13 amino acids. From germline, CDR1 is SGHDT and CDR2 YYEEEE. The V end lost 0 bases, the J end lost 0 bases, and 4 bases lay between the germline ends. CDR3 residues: CASSLVDSYEQYF. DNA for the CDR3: TGTGCCAGCAGCTTGGTAGACTCCTACGAGCAGTACTTC.

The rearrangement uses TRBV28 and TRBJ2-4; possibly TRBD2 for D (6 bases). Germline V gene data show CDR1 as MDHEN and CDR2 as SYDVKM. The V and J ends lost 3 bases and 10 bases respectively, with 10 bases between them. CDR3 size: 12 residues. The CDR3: CASSLSRGIQYF. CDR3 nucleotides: TGTGCCAGCAGTTTGTCACGGGGGATTCAGTACTTC.

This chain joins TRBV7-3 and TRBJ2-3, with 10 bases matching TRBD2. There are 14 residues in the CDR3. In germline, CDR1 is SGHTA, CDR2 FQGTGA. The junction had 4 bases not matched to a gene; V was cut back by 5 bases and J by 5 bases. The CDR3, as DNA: TGTGCCAGCAGCCTCGGGACTAGCGTAGATACGCAGTATTTT. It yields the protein CASSLGTSVDTQYF.

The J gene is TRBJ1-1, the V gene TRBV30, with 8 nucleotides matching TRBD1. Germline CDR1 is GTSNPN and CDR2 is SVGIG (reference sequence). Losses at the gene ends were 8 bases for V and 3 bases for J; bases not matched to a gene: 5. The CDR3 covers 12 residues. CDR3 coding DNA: TGTGCCCGCGGACAGGGCTACACTGAAGCTTTCTTT. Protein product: CARGQGYTEAFF.

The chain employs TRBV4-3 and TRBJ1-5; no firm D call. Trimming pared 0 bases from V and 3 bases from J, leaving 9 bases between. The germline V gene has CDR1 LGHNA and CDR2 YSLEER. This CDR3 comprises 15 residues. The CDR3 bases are TGCGCCAGCAGCCAAGATTTTGAGAACAATCAGCCCCAGCATTTT. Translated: CASSQDFENNQPQHF.

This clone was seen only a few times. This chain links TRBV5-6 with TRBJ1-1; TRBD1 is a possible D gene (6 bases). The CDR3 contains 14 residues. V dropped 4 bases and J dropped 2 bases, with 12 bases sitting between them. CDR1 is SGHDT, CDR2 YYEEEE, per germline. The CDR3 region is CASSHRTANTEAFF. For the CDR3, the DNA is TGTGCCAGCAGCCACCGGACAGCAAACACTGAAGCTTTCTTT.

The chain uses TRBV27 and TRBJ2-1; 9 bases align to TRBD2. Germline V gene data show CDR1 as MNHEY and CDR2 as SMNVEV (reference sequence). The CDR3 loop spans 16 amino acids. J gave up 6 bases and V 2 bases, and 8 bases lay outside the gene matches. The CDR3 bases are TGTGCCAGCAGTTTAATCTCTAGCGGGGCAGTCAATGAGCAGTTCTTC. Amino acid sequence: CASSLISSGAVNEQFF.

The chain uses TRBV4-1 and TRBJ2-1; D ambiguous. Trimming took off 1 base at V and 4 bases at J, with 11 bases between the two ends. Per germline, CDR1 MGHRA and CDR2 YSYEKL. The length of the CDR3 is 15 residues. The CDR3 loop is CASSQGAQSYNEQFF. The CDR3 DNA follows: TGCGCCAGCAGCCAAGGAGCACAGTCATACAATGAGCAGTTCTTC.

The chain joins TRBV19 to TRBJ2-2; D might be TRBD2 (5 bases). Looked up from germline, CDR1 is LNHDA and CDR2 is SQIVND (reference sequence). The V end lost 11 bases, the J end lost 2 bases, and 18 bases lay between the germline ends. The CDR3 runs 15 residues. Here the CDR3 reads CAARGGEYNTGELFF. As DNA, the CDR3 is TGTGCCGCCCGGGGTGGGGAGTATAACACCGGGGAGCTGTTTTTT.

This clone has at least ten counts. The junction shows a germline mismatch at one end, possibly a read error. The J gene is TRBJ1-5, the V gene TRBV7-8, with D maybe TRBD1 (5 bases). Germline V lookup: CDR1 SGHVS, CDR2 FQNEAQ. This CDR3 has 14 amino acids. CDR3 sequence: CASRLGAGNQPQHF. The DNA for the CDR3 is TGTGCCAGCAGATTAGGGGCCGGCAATCAGCCCCAGCATTTT.

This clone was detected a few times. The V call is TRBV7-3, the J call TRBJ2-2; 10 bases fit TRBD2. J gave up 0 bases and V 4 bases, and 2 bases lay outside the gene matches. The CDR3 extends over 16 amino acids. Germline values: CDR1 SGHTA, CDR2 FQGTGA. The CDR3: CASSSSGGANTGELFF. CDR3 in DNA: TGTGCCAGCAGCTCGAGCGGGGGGGCGAACACCGGGGAGCTGTTTTTT.

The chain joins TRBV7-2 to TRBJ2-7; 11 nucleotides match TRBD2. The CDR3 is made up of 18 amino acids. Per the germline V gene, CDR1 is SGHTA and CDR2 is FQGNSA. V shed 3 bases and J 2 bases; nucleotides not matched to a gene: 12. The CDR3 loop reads CASSFPRGVAGGPYEQYF. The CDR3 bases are TGTGCCAGCAGCTTCCCGCGTGGAGTAGCGGGGGGGCCCTACGAGCAGTACTTC.

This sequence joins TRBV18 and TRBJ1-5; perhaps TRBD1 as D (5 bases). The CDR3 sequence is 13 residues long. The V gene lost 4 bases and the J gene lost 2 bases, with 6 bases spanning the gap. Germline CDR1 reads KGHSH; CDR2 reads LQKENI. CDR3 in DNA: TGTGCCAGCTCACAAGGGGGCAATCAGCCCCAGCATTTT. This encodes CASSQGGNQPQHF.

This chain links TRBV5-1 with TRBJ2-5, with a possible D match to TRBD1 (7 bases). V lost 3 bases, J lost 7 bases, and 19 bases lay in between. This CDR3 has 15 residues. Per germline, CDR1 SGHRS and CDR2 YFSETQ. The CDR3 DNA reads TGCGCCAGCAGCTCAACCGGAGGGGGCAAAGTGACCCAGTACTTC. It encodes CASSSTGGGKVTQYF.

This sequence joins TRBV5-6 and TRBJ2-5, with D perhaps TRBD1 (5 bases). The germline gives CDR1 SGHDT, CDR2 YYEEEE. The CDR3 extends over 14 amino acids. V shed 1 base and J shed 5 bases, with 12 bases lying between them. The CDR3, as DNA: TGTGCCAGCAGCTTGCTTCAGGGAAGGGAGACCCAGTACTTC. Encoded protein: CASSLLQGRETQYF.

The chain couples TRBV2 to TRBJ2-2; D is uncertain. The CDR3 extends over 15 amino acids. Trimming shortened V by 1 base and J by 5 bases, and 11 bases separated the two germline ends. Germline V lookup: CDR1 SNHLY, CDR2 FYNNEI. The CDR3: CASSEGQALTGELFF. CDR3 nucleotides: TGTGCCAGCAGTGAAGGTCAGGCCCTTACCGGGGAGCTGTTTTTT.

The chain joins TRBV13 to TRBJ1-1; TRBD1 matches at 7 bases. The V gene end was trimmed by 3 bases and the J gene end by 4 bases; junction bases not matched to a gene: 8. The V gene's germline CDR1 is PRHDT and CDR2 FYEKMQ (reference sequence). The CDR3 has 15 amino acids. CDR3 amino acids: CASSFFTGAGTEAFF. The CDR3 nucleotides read TGTGCCAGCAGCTTTTTTACAGGGGCGGGCACTGAAGCTTTCTTT.

CDR3 sequence: CASSPPGGTEAFF. The CDR3 region has the DNA TGTGCCAGCAGCCCTCCCGGTGGCACTGAAGCTTTCTTT. The chain recombines TRBV28 with TRBJ1-1; D is unclear. This CDR3 contains 13 residues. Germline-derived CDR1 and CDR2 are MDHEN and SYDVKM. The germline V and J ends were trimmed by 6 bases and 4 bases, with 12 bases remaining between them.

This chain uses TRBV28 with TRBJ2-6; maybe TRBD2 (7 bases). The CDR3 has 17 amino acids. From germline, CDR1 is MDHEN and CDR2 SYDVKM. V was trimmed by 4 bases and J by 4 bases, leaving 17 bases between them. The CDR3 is CASSSFTGGPGANVLTF. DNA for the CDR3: TGTGCCAGCAGTTCCTTCACGGGGGGCCCCGGGGCCAACGTCCTGACTTTC.